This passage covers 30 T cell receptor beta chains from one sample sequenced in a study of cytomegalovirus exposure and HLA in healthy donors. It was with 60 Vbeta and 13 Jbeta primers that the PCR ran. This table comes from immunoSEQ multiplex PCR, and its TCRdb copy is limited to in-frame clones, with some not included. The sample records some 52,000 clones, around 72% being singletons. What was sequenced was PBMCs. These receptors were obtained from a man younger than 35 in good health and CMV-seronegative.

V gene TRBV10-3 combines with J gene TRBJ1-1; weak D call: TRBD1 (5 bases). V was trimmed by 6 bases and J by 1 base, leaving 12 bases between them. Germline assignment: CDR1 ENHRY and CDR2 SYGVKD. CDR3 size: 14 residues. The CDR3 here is CAIRQQATNTEAFF. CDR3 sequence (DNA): TGTGCCATCAGACAACAGGCGACGAACACTGAAGCTTTCTTT.

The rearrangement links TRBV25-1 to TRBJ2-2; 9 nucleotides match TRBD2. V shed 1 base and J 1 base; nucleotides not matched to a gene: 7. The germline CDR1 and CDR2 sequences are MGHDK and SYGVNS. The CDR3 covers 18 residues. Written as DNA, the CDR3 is TGTGCCAGCAGTGAATCCCGCGGGAGGGCCGGGAACACCGGGGAGCTGTTTTTT. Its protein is CASSESRGRAGNTGELFF. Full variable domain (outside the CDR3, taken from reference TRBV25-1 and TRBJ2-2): EADIYQTPRYLVIGTGKKITLECSQTMGHDKMYWYQQDPGMELHLIHYSYGVNSTEKGDLSSESTVSRIRTEHFPLTLESARPSHTSQYLCASSESRGRAGNTGELFFGEGSRLTVL.

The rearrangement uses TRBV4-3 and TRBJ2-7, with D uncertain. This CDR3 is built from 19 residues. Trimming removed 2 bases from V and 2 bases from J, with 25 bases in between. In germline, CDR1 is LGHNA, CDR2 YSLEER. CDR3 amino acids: CASSQFSTLDPIQAYEQYF. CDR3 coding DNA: TGCGCCAGCAGCCAATTCTCTACTCTCGATCCGATCCAGGCCTACGAGCAGTACTTC.

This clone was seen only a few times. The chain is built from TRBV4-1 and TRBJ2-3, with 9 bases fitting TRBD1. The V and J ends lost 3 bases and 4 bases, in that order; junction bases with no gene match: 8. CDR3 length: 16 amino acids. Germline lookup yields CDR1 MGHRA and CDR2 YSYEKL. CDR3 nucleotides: TGCGCCAGCAGCCATCCCGGGACAGGGATATCAGATACGCAGTATTTT. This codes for CASSHPGTGISDTQYF.

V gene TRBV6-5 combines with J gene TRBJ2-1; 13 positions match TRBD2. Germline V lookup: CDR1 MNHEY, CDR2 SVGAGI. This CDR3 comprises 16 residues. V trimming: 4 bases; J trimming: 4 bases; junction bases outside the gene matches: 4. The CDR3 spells CASSSPTSGRYNEQFF. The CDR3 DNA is TGTGCCAGCAGTTCTCCGACTAGCGGGAGGTACAATGAGCAGTTCTTC.

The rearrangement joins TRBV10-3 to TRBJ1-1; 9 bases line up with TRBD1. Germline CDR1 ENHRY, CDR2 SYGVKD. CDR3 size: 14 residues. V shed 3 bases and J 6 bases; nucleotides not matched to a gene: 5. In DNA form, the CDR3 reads TGTGCCATCAGTGATGGTAGGACAGGGGCTGAAGCTTTCTTT. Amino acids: CAISDGRTGAEAFF.

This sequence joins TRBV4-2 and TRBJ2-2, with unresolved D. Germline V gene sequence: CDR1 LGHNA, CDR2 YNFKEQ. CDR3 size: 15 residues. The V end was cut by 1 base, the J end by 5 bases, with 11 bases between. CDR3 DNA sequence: TGTGCCAGCAGCCAAGGGTCTAGTGGTACCGGGGAGCTGTTTTTT. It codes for CASSQGSSGTGELFF.

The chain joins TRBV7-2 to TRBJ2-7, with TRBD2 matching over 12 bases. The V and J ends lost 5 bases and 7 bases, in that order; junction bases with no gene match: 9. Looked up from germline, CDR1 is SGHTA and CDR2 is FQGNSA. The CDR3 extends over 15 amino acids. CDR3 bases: TGTGCCAGCAGCCTCAGACTAGCGGGAGCTCGAGAGCAGTACTTC. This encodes CASSLRLAGAREQYF. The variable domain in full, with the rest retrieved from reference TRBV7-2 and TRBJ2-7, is GAGVSQSPSNKVTEKGKDVELRCDPISGHTALYWYRQSLGQGLEFLIYFQGNSAPDKSGLPSDRFSAERTGGSVSTLTIQRTQQEDSAVYLCASSLRLAGAREQYFGPGTRLTVT.

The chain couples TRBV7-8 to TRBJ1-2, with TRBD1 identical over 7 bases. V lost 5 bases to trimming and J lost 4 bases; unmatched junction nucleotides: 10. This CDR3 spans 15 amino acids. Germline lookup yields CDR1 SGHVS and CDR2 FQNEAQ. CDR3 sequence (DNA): TGTGCCAGCAGCCTCCAGACAGGGAAGAGCTATGGCTACACCTTC. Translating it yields CASSLQTGKSYGYTF.

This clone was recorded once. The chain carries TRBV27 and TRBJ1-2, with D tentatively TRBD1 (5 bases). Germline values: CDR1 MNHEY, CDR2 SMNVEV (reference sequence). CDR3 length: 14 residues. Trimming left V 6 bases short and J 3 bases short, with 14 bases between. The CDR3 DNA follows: TGTGCCAGCAGGACCTCCGGGACTTACTATGGCTACACCTTC. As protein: CASRTSGTYYGYTF.

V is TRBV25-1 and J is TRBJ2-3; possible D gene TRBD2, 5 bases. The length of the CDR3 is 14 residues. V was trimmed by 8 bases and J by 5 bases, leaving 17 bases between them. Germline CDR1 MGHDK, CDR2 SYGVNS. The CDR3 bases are TGTGCCAGCGGAGGACGCCCGACGAGAGATACGCAGTATTTT. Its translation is CASGGRPTRDTQYF.

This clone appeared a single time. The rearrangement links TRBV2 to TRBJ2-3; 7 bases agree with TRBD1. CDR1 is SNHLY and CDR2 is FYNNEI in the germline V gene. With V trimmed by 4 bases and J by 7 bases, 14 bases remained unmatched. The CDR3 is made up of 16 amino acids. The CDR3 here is CASSVGTAFSQNTQYF. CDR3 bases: TGTGCCAGCAGTGTGGGGACAGCTTTTAGCCAGAATACGCAGTATTTT.

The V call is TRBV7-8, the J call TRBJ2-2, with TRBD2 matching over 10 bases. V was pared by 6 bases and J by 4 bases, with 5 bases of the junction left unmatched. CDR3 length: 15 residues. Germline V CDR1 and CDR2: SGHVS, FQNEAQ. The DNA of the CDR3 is TGTGCCAGCAGGGCGTCTAGCGGGAGCACCGGGGAGCTGTTTTTT. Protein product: CASRASSGSTGELFF.

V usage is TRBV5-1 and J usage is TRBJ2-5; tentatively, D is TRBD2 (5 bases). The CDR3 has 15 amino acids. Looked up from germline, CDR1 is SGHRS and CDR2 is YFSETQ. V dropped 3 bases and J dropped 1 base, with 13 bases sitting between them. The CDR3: CASSSGFNLQETQYF. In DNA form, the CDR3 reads TGCGCCAGCAGCTCGGGATTTAACCTCCAAGAGACCCAGTACTTC.

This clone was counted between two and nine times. CDR3 protein: CASSADRGVEPQHF. CDR3 bases: TGTGCCAGCAGCGCCGACAGGGGAGTCGAGCCCCAGCATTTT. The chain is built from TRBV9 and TRBJ1-5, with 8 bases lining up with TRBD1. The germline gives CDR1 SGDLS, CDR2 YYNGEE. J lost 8 bases, V lost 3 bases, and 7 bases had no gene match. This CDR3 region has 14 residues.

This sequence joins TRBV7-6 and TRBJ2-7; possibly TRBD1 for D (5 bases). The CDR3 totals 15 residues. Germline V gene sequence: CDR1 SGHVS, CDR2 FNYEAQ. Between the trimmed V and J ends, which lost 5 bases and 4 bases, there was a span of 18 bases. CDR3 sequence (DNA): TGTGCCAGCAGCCCCGCGCGAGCAGGGTGGTACGAGCAGTACTTC. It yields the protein CASSPARAGWYEQYF.

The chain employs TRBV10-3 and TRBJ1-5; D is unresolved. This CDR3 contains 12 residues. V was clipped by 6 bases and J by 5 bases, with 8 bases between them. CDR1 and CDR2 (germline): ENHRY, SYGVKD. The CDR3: CAIRGADQPQHF. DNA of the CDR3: TGTGCCATCAGAGGAGCAGATCAGCCCCAGCATTTT.

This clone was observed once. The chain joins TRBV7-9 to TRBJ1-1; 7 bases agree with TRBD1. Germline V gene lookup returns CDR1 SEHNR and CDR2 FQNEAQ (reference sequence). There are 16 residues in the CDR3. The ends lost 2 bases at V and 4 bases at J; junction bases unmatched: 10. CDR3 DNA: TGTGCCAGCAGCTTATCGACAGGGATTCGTTCCACTGAAGCTTTCTTT. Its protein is CASSLSTGIRSTEAFF. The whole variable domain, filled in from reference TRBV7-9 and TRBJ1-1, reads DTGVSQNPRHKITKRGQNVTFRCDPISEHNRLYWYRQTLGQGPEFLTYFQNEAQLEKSRLLSDRFSAERPKGSFSTLEIQRTEQGDSAMYLCASSLSTGIRSTEAFFGQGTRLTVV.

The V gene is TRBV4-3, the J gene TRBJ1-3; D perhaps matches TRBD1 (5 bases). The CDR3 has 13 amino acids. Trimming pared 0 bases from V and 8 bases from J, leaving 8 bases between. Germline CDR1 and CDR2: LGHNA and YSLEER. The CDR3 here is CASSQEVRDTIYF. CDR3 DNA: TGCGCCAGCAGCCAAGAGGTCAGGGACACCATATATTTT.

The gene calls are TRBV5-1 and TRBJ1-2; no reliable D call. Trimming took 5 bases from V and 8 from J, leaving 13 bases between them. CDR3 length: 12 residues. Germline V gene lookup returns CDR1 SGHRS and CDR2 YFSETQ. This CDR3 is CASSDGGGGYTF. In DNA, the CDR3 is TGCGCCAGCAGTGACGGAGGTGGAGGCTACACCTTC.

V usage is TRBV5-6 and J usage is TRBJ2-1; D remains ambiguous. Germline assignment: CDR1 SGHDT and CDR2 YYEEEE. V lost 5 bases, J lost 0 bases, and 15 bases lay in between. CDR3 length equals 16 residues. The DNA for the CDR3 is TGTGCCAGCAGTTCGAGACTGGTTAGCTCCTACAATGAGCAGTTCTTC. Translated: CASSSRLVSSYNEQFF.

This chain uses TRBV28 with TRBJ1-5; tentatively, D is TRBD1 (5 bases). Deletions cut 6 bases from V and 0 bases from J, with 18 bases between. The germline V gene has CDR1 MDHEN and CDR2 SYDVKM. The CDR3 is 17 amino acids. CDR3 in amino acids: CASRPDVQGLSNQPQHF. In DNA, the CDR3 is TGTGCCAGCAGACCCGACGTCCAGGGCCTTAGCAATCAGCCCCAGCATTTT.

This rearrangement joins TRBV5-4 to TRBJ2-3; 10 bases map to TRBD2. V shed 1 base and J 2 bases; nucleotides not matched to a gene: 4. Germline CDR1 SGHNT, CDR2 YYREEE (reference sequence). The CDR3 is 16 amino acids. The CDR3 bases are TGTGCCAGCAGCTTGCGCCTAGCGGGAGCCACAGATACGCAGTATTTT. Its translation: CASSLRLAGATDTQYF.

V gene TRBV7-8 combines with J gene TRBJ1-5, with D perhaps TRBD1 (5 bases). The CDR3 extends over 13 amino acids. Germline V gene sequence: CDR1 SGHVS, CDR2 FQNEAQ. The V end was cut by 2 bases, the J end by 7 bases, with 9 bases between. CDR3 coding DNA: TGTGCCAGCAGCTTACCCGGGGGGCAGCCCCAGCATTTT. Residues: CASSLPGGQPQHF.

This CDR3 reads CASSASRVGSGNTIYF. For the CDR3, the DNA is TGTGCCAGCAGCGCGTCCAGGGTAGGGTCTGGAAACACCATATATTTT. J is TRBJ1-3 and V is TRBV9; tentative D call: TRBD1 (5 bases). The germline V gene has CDR1 SGDLS and CDR2 YYNGEE. This CDR3 comprises 16 residues. V was pared by 3 bases and J by 1 base, with 14 bases between.

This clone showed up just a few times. The CDR3 coding sequence is TGCGCCAGCAGCCAAGATACAGACTATGGCTACACCTTC. Protein product: CASSQDTDYGYTF. This rearrangement joins TRBV4-3 to TRBJ1-2; D is uncertain. V lost 0 bases and J lost 3, with 5 bases in between. The germline gives CDR1 LGHNA, CDR2 YSLEER. This CDR3 region has 13 residues.

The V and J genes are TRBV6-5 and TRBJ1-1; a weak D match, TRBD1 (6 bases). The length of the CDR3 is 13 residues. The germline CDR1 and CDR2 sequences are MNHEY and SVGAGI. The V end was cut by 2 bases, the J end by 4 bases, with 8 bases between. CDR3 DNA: TGTGCCAGCAGTTACCCCAGGGGCACTGAAGCTTTCTTT. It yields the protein CASSYPRGTEAFF.

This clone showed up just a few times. The CDR3 spells CASSGTGADTEAFF. CDR3 DNA sequence: TGTGCCAGCAGTGGGACAGGGGCTGACACTGAAGCTTTCTTT. The chain recombines TRBV6-6 with TRBJ1-1; 10 bases are a match to TRBD1. This CDR3 comprises 14 residues. Germline V gives CDR1 MNHNY, CDR2 SVGAGI (reference sequence). With V trimmed by 5 bases and J by 3 bases, 3 bases remained unmatched.

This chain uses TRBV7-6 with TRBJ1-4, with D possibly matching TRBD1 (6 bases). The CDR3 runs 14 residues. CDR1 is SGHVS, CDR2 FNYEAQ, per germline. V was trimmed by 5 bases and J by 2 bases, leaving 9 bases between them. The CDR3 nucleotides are TGTGCCAGCAGCAAGACAGGCACTAATGAAAAACTGTTTTTT. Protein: CASSKTGTNEKLFF.

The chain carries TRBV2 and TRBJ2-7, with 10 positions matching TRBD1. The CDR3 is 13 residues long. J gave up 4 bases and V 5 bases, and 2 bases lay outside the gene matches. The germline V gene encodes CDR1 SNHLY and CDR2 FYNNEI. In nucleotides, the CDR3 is TGTGCCAGCAGTAGGGACAGGGGATACGAGCAGTACTTC. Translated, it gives CASSRDRGYEQYF.